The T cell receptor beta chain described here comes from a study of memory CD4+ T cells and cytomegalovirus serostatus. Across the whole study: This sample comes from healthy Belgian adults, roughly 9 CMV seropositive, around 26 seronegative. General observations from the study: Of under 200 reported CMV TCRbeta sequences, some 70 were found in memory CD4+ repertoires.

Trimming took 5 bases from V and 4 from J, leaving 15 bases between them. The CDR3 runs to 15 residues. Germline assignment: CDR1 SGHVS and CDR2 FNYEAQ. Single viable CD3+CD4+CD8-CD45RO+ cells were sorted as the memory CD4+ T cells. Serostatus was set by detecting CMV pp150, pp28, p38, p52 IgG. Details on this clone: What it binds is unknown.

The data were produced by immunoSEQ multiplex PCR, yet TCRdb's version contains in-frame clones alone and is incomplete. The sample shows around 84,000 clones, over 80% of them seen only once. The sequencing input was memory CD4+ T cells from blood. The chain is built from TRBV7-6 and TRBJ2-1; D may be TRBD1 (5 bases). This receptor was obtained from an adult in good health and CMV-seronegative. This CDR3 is CASSAVPDRYNEQFF. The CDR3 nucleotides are TGTGCCAGCAGCGCAGTTCCCGACAGATACAATGAGCAGTTCTTC.